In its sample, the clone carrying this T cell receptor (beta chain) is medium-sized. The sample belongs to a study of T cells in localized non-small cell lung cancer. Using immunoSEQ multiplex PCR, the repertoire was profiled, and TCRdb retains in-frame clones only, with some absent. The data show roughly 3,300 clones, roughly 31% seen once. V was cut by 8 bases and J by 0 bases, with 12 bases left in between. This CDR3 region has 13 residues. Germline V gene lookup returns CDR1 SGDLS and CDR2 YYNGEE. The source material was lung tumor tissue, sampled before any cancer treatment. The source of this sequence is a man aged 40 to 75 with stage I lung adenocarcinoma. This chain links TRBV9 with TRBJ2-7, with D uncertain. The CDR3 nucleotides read TGTGCCAGTACGAGGCCCGACTCCTACGAGCAGTACTTC. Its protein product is CASTRPDSYEQYF.